This T cell receptor (beta chain) appears in the sequencing data of a study of blood T cells in healthy people across ages. The second PCR ran roughly 6 to 11 cycles with a sample-barcoded 5' primer and J-beta primers. Each CDR3 protein gets one entry after TCRdb re-called the 5' RACE reads with MiXCR. Altogether 540,000 or so distinct CDR3 sequences are present, more than 20% being singletons, with the ten largest covering approximately 8.7%. CDR3 length equals 13 residues. The V gene's germline CDR1 is MNHNS and CDR2 SASEGT. Trimming took 7 bases from V and 5 from J; bases not matched to a gene: 7. The same sample was also studied in work on T cells of mothers and their children. According to that study: Each child contributed around 3 million TCR beta CDR3 reads, while each mother contributed over 8.5 million.

This receptor was taken from a boy aged 5 to 17 in good health. The sample taken for sequencing was blood. This sequence joins TRBV6-1 and TRBJ2-7; 8 bases match TRBD1. Written as DNA, the CDR3 is TGTGCCAGCAAGTTGACAGGGGACCACGAGCAGTACTTC. This codes for CASKLTGDHEQYF.